This T cell receptor beta chain was captured in a study of shared clonotypes between healthy human individuals. TCRdb's table, derived via immunoSEQ multiplex PCR, lists solely in-frame clones and lacks some. The sample shows some 2 million clones, about 95% of them seen only once. Naive CD8 cells lacked CD45RO and underwent positive selection for CCR7, leaving out terminally differentiated effector memory CD45RA+ cells. CDR3 length equals 20 residues. After removal of 7 bases from V and 0 bases from J, the junction contained 20 bases not matched to a gene. CDR1 and CDR2 from the germline V gene are MDHEN and SYDVKM.

The chain joins TRBV28 to TRBJ2-1, with 8 bases fitting TRBD2. The sequence derives from a young man in good health. The sequencing input was naive CD8+ T cells sorted from blood. The CDR3 DNA is TGTGCCAGCACCCCGGGTCCCACGACTAGCGCCATGAGCTCCTACAATGAGCAGTTCTTC. Amino acid sequence: CASTPGPTTSAMSSYNEQFF.